Below are 23 T cell receptor beta chains sequenced from a single sample in a study of blood T cell repertoires in COVID-19. Generated by immunoSEQ multiplex PCR, the TCRdb table keeps only in-frame clones and is missing some. The sample records over 25,000 clones, about 76% being singletons. Sequenced sample: peripheral blood. The receptor set was obtained from a man at least 80 years old with active or convalescent COVID-19.

V is TRBV5-1 and J is TRBJ1-5, with 9 bases lining up with TRBD1. Per germline, CDR1 SGHRS and CDR2 YFSETQ. Trimming at V came to 0 bases and at J to 4 bases, leaving 2 bases not matched to a gene. This CDR3 is built from 15 residues. The CDR3 spells CASSLETGGNQPQHF. CDR3 bases: TGCGCCAGCAGCTTGGAGACAGGGGGTAATCAGCCCCAGCATTTT.

For this clone: The germline gene is not matched at one end of the junction; a read error may be the cause. The chain joins TRBV4-1 to TRBJ2-5, with D possibly TRBD2 on 6 matching bases. CDR1 MGHRA and CDR2 YSYEKL come from the germline V gene. This CDR3 comprises 18 residues. CDR3 region: CASSQDAYWAGYQETQYF. CDR3 DNA: TGCGCCAGCAGCCAAGACGCGTATTGGGCGGGGTACCAGGAGACCCAGTACTTC.

The DNA for the CDR3 is TGTGCCAGCAGTGTACAGGGGCCCCAAGAGACCCAGTACTTC. Translation gives CASSVQGPQETQYF. The V gene is TRBV25-1, the J gene TRBJ2-5; TRBD1 matches at 7 bases. J lost 1 base, V lost 4 bases, and 3 bases had no gene match. The CDR3 totals 14 residues. From germline, CDR1 is MGHDK and CDR2 SYGVNS.

V usage is TRBV19 and J usage is TRBJ2-1; 9 bases match TRBD1. Losses at the gene ends were 3 bases for V and 1 base for J; bases not matched to a gene: 1. The CDR3 spans 15 residues. Germline CDR1 is LNHDA and CDR2 is SQIVND (reference sequence). CDR3 loop: CASSMDRGSYNEQFF. The CDR3 bases are TGTGCCAGTAGTATGGACAGGGGTTCCTACAATGAGCAGTTCTTC.

V and J are TRBV18 and TRBJ1-1; TRBD1 agrees at 11 bases. J lost 3 bases, V lost 3 bases, and 15 bases had no gene match. The germline gives CDR1 KGHSH, CDR2 LQKENI. This CDR3 has 19 residues. CDR3 coding DNA: TGTGCCAGCTCACCTCTCTTTATGGACAGGGGGCGCTTTGACACTGAAGCTTTCTTT. This gives the protein CASSPLFMDRGRFDTEAFF. Full variable domain (remainder filled in from reference TRBV18 and TRBJ1-1): NAGVMQNPRHLVRRRGQEARLRCSPMKGHSHVYWYRQLPEEGLKFMVYLQKENIIDESGMPKERFSAEFPKEGPSILRIQQVVRGDSAAYFCASSPLFMDRGRFDTEAFFGQGTRLTVV.

The chain joins TRBV7-8 to TRBJ1-2; 7 bases are a match to TRBD1. Trimming cost V 1 base and J 0 bases; bases outside gene matches: 2. CDR1 is SGHVS and CDR2 is FQNEAQ in the germline V gene. The CDR3 consists of 15 residues. The CDR3 protein is CASSLDRGTNYGYTF. The CDR3 DNA follows: TGTGCCAGCAGCTTAGACAGGGGTACTAACTATGGCTACACCTTC.

The CDR3 spells CSVEDYVLAGRQGTEAFF. The CDR3 DNA reads as TGCAGCGTTGAAGATTATGTGTTGGCAGGGAGGCAGGGCACTGAAGCTTTCTTT. V is TRBV29-1 and J is TRBJ1-1; a possible D gene is TRBD1 (5 bases). The V and J ends lost 0 bases and 4 bases respectively, with 24 bases between them. Germline CDR1 is SQVTM and CDR2 is ANQGSEA. The CDR3 covers 18 residues.

The CDR3 reads CASSPLSGEQYF. CDR3 bases: TGTGCCAGCTCACCATTGTCAGGAGAGCAGTACTTC. The rearrangement joins TRBV18 to TRBJ2-7; D unresolved. V shed 2 bases and J shed 7 bases, with 9 bases lying between them. The CDR3 is made up of 12 amino acids. Germline CDR1 reads KGHSH; CDR2 reads LQKENI.

This sequence joins TRBV6-2 or TRBV6-3 and TRBJ2-1, with 11 bases aligning to TRBD2. This CDR3 has 16 amino acids. Trimming at V came to 5 bases and at J to 6 bases, leaving 9 bases not matched to a gene. From germline, CDR1 is MNHEY and CDR2 SVGEGT. In nucleotides, the CDR3 is TGTGCCAGCAGTCGCCTCACTAGCGGGAGTCTCAATGAGCAGTTCTTC. This codes for CASSRLTSGSLNEQFF.

The chain joins TRBV3-1 (or the pseudogene TRBV3-2) to TRBJ1-2; the match to TRBD1 covers 8 bases. V was pared by 4 bases and J by 2 bases, with 3 bases of the junction left unmatched. Germline-derived CDR1 and CDR2 are LGHDT and YNNKEL (reference sequence). The CDR3 is made up of 14 amino acids. CDR3 sequence reads: CASSPRTGNYGYTF. The CDR3 coding sequence is TGTGCCAGCAGCCCGCGGACAGGGAACTATGGCTACACCTTC.

The chain uses TRBV4-1 and TRBJ1-2, with a weak D call TRBD1 (5 bases). Germline-derived CDR1 and CDR2 are MGHRA and YSYEKL. The CDR3 is 18 residues long. Trimming left V 0 bases short and J 2 bases short, with 19 bases between. The CDR3 DNA reads as TGCGCCAGCAGCCAAGAGGGGCTTTTATCGGGAGCCAACTATGGCTACACCTTC. Residues: CASSQEGLLSGANYGYTF.

This clone came up once. The chain is built from TRBV4-1 and TRBJ2-7, with D perhaps TRBD1 (6 bases). CDR3 length equals 14 residues. The germline V gene has CDR1 MGHRA and CDR2 YSYEKL. Trimming took 1 base from V and 4 from J, leaving 11 bases between them. As DNA, the CDR3 is TGCGCCAGCAGCCAAGGGGGGCGAGGGTACGAGCAGTACTTC. Protein: CASSQGGRGYEQYF.

The chain links TRBV25-1 to TRBJ1-6; no reliable D call. The germline V gene encodes CDR1 MGHDK and CDR2 SYGVNS. The CDR3 consists of 13 residues. V was pared by 6 bases and J by 9 bases, with 12 bases between. The DNA of the CDR3 is TGTGCCAGCAGGTATATCGAACTTTCACCCCTCCACTTT. This codes for CASRYIELSPLHF.

The genes are TRBV18 and TRBJ1-1, with 9 positions matching TRBD1. V trimming: 5 bases; J trimming: 1 base; junction bases outside the gene matches: 2. Germline loops: CDR1 KGHSH, CDR2 LQKENI. This CDR3 has 14 amino acids. CDR3 sequence reads: CASSATGGNTEAFF. CDR3 coding DNA: TGTGCCAGCTCAGCGACAGGGGGGAACACTGAAGCTTTCTTT. The complete variable domain, with remaining parts taken from reference TRBV18 and TRBJ1-1, reads NAGVMQNPRHLVRRRGQEARLRCSPMKGHSHVYWYRQLPEEGLKFMVYLQKENIIDESGMPKERFSAEFPKEGPSILRIQQVVRGDSAAYFCASSATGGNTEAFFGQGTRLTVV.

The chain is built from TRBV10-2 and TRBJ2-7, with 8 bases lining up with TRBD1. The CDR3 sequence is 16 residues long. V was clipped by 9 bases and J by 3 bases; unmatched bases: 16. Looked up from germline, CDR1 is WSHSY and CDR2 is SAAADI. The CDR3, as DNA: TGCGCCAGAGAAGTACCCGGGACAGGAGACTTCTACGAGCAGTACTTC. It translates to CAREVPGTGDFYEQYF.

The rearrangement uses TRBV12-3 or TRBV12-4 and TRBJ1-5; D call uncertain. Deletions cut 1 base from V and 7 bases from J, with 8 bases between. The CDR3 covers 13 residues. CDR3 DNA sequence: TGTGCCAGCAGTTTAGGGGCAAACCAGCCCCAGCATTTT. Amino acids: CASSLGANQPQHF.

The chain couples TRBV19 to TRBJ2-3; weak D call: TRBD2 (5 bases). V lost 8 bases, J lost 2 bases, and 17 bases lay in between. The CDR3 loop spans 15 amino acids. Germline assignment: CDR1 LNHDA and CDR2 SQIVND (reference sequence). In DNA, the CDR3 is TGTGCCAGTCTAATACCGAGGGCTCACACAGATACGCAGTATTTT. It specifies CASLIPRAHTDTQYF. The entire variable domain, with the rest obtained from reference TRBV19 and TRBJ2-3, is as follows: DGGITQSPKYLFRKEGQNVTLSCEQNLNHDAMYWYRQDPGQGLRLIYYSQIVNDFQKGDIAEGYSVSREKKESFPLTVTSAQKNPTAFYLCASLIPRAHTDTQYFGPGTRLTVL.

The V call is TRBV5-4, the J call TRBJ2-3; 10 bases line up with TRBD2. V lost 1 base and J lost 6; bases outside the gene matches: 5. This CDR3 spans 15 amino acids. Germline V CDR1 and CDR2: SGHNT, YYREEE (reference sequence). Written as DNA, the CDR3 is TGTGCCAGCAGCTTGTGGAGCGGGGGGGCCGATACGCAGTATTTT. It codes for CASSLWSGGADTQYF.

This chain links TRBV19 with TRBJ2-7; D possibly corresponds to TRBD2 (6 bases). Germline V gene sequence: CDR1 LNHDA, CDR2 SQIVND (reference sequence). Between the trimmed V and J ends, which lost 5 bases and 0 bases, there was a span of 8 bases. The CDR3 length is 13 residues. CDR3 protein: CASSLGGSYEQYF. CDR3 DNA sequence: TGTGCCAGTAGTTTGGGGGGCTCCTACGAGCAGTACTTC.

This chain links TRBV18 with TRBJ2-1; D not resolved. The CDR3 extends over 13 amino acids. Germline lookup yields CDR1 KGHSH and CDR2 LQKENI. V gave up 2 bases and J gave up 5 bases, with 7 bases separating them. CDR3 in DNA: TGTGCCAGCTCACCAATTTCTAACAATGAGCAGTTCTTC. This sequence encodes CASSPISNNEQFF.

The chain couples TRBV18 to TRBJ1-5, with 7 bases fitting TRBD1. The CDR3 contains 15 residues. V gave up 4 bases and J gave up 5 bases; unmatched junction bases: 8. Looked up from germline, CDR1 is KGHSH and CDR2 is LQKENI. The CDR3: CASSQGARGYQPQHF. The CDR3 region has the DNA TGTGCCAGCTCACAGGGGGCGCGCGGTTATCAGCCCCAGCATTTT.

This chain links TRBV4-1 with TRBJ1-6; possible D gene TRBD1, 6 bases. The CDR3 is 15 amino acids. Germline values: CDR1 MGHRA, CDR2 YSYEKL. Trimming pared 4 bases from V and 9 bases from J, leaving 16 bases between. The CDR3 DNA sequence: TGCGCCAGCAGCCCAGCCAGGGGCAGTAGTTCACCCCTCCACTTT. Encoded protein: CASSPARGSSSPLHF.

This chain links TRBV7-9 with TRBJ2-3; the match to TRBD2 covers 10 bases. The CDR3 is 15 amino acids. Germline V CDR1 and CDR2: SEHNR, FQNEAQ (reference sequence). With 2 bases clipped from V and 4 bases from J, the junction kept 3 bases outside the gene matches. The CDR3 loop reads CASSLLLAGADTQYF. The CDR3 DNA reads as TGTGCCAGCAGCTTATTGCTAGCGGGGGCAGATACGCAGTATTTT. Drawing the rest from reference TRBV7-9 and TRBJ2-3, the complete variable domain is DTGVSQNPRHKITKRGQNVTFRCDPISEHNRLYWYRQTLGQGPEFLTYFQNEAQLEKSRLLSDRFSAERPKGSFSTLEIQRTEQGDSAMYLCASSLLLAGADTQYFGPGTRLTVL.